These T cell receptor beta chains were read from a single sample in a study of blood T cell repertoires in COVID-19. Method: immunoSEQ multiplex PCR; TCRdb's copy keeps in-frame clones and lacks some. The table lists about 220,000 clones, 82% of them singletons. The sample consisted of peripheral blood. These receptors were collected from a woman between 65 and 79 years old with COVID-19, enrolled during active disease. CDR3s include the opening cysteine and the closing phenylalanine or tryptophan. The D gene is left open where the match is weak. Clone size is stated in some rows and not others, as once, few, many or a class when expanded.

d_call,clone_size,v_call,j_call,cdr3_aa,cdr3_nt
-,-,TRBV25-1,TRBJ1-5,CASSLPGARQPQHF,TGTGCCAGCTCCCTACCAGGGGCGAGACAGCCCCAGCATTTT
TRBD2,few,TRBV7-9,TRBJ2-3,CASSLARLAEGGNTQYF,TGTGCCAGCAGCTTAGCAAGACTAGCGGAGGGGGGAAATACGCAGTATTTT
-,-,TRBV7-3,TRBJ2-2,CASSLFGRELFF,TGTGCCAGCAGCTTATTCGGGAGGGAGCTGTTTTTT
TRBD1,-,TRBV18,TRBJ1-2,CASSPRDSHGYTF,TGTGCCAGCTCACCCCGGGACAGCCATGGCTACACCTTC
-,few,TRBV12-3/TRBV12-4,TRBJ2-1,CASSFSGEQFF,TGTGCCAGCAGTTTCAGTGGTGAGCAGTTCTTC
TRBD2,-,TRBV28,TRBJ2-7,CASSPAGLAGGLIPYEQYF,TGTGCCAGCAGTCCGGCGGGACTAGCGGGAGGGCTGATCCCCTACGAGCAGTACTTC
TRBD1,-,TRBV5-1,TRBJ1-6,CASSLAWDSSNSPLHF,TGCGCCAGCAGCTTGGCTTGGGACAGTTCTAATTCACCCCTCCACTTT
-,-,TRBV28,TRBJ1-5,CASSLQVQPQHF,TGTGCCAGCTCGTTACAGGTTCAGCCCCAGCATTTT
-,-,TRBV5-6,TRBJ1-1,CASSLLGGRDTEAFF,TGTGCCAGCAGCCTGTTGGGGGGTAGGGACACTGAAGCTTTCTTT
-,-,TRBV6-5,TRBJ1-2,CASSPANYGYTF,TGTGCCAGCAGTCCCGCTAACTATGGCTACACCTTC
-,-,TRBV6-5,TRBJ2-1,CASSYSHGASFNEQFF,TGTGCCAGCAGTTACTCGCATGGGGCCAGCTTCAATGAGCAGTTCTTC
TRBD1,few,TRBV19,TRBJ1-5,CASSPRARQGLNQPQHF,TGTGCCAGTAGTCCAAGGGCACGACAGGGTCTGAATCAGCCCCAGCATTTT
-,-,TRBV5-4,TRBJ2-1,CASSRIGRQVSNEQFF,TGTGCCAGCAGCCGAATCGGGAGACAAGTATCAAATGAGCAGTTCTTC
TRBD2,-,TRBV5-1,TRBJ2-2,CASSQRLAVTTGELFF,TGCGCCAGCAGTCAGCGACTAGCGGTCACCACCGGGGAGCTGTTTTTT
TRBD1,-,TRBV9,TRBJ2-5,CASSVGGTGLETQYF,TGTGCCAGCAGCGTTGGCGGGACAGGGCTCGAGACCCAGTACTTC
-,-,TRBV28,TRBJ1-2,CASRAEGLLGRGYTF,TGTGCCAGCAGAGCAGAGGGCCTTTTGGGTCGGGGCTACACCTTC
-,once,TRBV5-4,TRBJ1-4,CASSLSGGAGNEKLFF,TGTGCCAGCAGCTTGTCGGGGGGCGCGGGTAATGAAAAACTGTTTTTT
-,-,TRBV18,TRBJ2-7,CASSPLTSGSYEQYF,TGTGCCAGCTCACCTCTAACAAGCGGGTCCTACGAGCAGTACTTC
-,-,TRBV27,TRBJ1-2,CASNFRDMRDGYTF,TGTGCCAGCAATTTCAGGGACATGAGGGATGGCTACACCTTC
TRBD1,-,TRBV19,TRBJ1-1,CASSWTGSSTEAFF,TGTGCCAGTTCCTGGACAGGGTCGAGCACTGAAGCTTTCTTT
-,few,TRBV18,TRBJ2-7,CAFTPHHFIADNYEQYF,TGTGCCTTTACCCCTCACCATTTTATAGCGGACAATTACGAGCAGTACTTC
-,-,TRBV11-2,TRBJ2-7,CASSLVRRRVASSYEQYF,TGTGCCAGCAGCTTAGTGAGAAGGCGGGTTGCTAGCTCCTACGAGCAGTACTTC
-,-,TRBV28,TRBJ1-5,CASSLLMLAGYSQPQHF,TGTGCCAGCAGTTTATTGATGTTGGCAGGGTACTCTCAGCCCCAGCATTTT
-,-,TRBV3-1/TRBV3-2,TRBJ1-5,CASSLGHSNQPQHF,TGTGCCAGCAGCCTAGGACACTCCAATCAGCCCCAGCATTTT
-,-,TRBV7-9,TRBJ1-2,CASSAGIGYGYTF,TGTGCCAGCAGCGCAGGGATTGGGTATGGCTACACCTTC
TRBD2,-,TRBV20-1,TRBJ2-1,CSASPLAGNYNEQFF,TGCAGTGCTAGTCCCCTAGCGGGGAATTACAATGAGCAGTTCTTC
-,-,TRBV29-1,TRBJ2-3,CSVVGGSTDTQYF,TGCAGCGTTGTCGGCGGGAGCACAGATACGCAGTATTTT
TRBD1,few,TRBV9,TRBJ1-2,CASSVEARGRLDYGYTF,TGTGCCAGCAGCGTAGAAGCCAGGGGGAGGTTAGACTATGGCTACACCTTC
-,once,TRBV19,TRBJ1-5,CASSPARLSFSNQPQHF,TGTGCCAGTAGTCCCGCTAGGCTTAGTTTTAGCAATCAGCCCCAGCATTTT
-,-,TRBV27,TRBJ2-3,CASSLVPLSAQPTDTQYF,TGTGCCAGCAGTTTAGTGCCCCTCTCCGCGCAACCCACAGATACGCAGTATTTT
TRBD1,-,TRBV29-1,TRBJ1-4,CSVWQGDEKLFF,TGCAGCGTGTGGCAGGGGGATGAAAAACTGTTTTTT
-,few,TRBV7-2,TRBJ2-5,CASSDISLKETQYF,TGTGCCAGCAGCGACATATCCCTTAAAGAGACCCAGTACTTC
-,-,TRBV28,TRBJ2-7,CASSFLWGDYEQYF,TGTGCCAGCAGTTTCCTCTGGGGGGATTACGAGCAGTACTTC
TRBD1,-,TRBV5-4,TRBJ2-5,CASSLPDRTGETQYF,TGTGCCAGCAGCTTACCAGACAGGACAGGGGAGACCCAGTACTTC
TRBD1,-,TRBV27,TRBJ2-7,CASRDRRTSYEQYF,TGTGCCAGCAGGGACAGGAGAACATCCTACGAGCAGTACTTC
TRBD1,-,TRBV3-1/TRBV3-2,TRBJ2-2,CASSRQGESGELFF,TGTGCCAGCAGCCGACAGGGGGAGAGCGGGGAGCTGTTTTTT
-,-,TRBV3-1/TRBV3-2,TRBJ2-5,CASSHHDLRPRGRGGQETQYF,TGTGCCAGCAGCCACCACGACTTAAGACCGCGCGGGAGAGGGGGTCAAGAGACCCAGTACTTC
-,-,TRBV6-2/TRBV6-3,TRBJ1-1,CASSYPRQDTEAFF,TGTGCCAGCAGTTACCCCAGACAGGACACTGAAGCTTTCTTT
-,-,TRBV30,TRBJ1-6,CAWCRSETYNSPLHF,TGTGCCTGGTGCAGATCCGAAACCTATAATTCACCCCTCCACTTT
TRBD1,-,TRBV7-2,TRBJ1-5,CASSLTRTGDQPQHF,TGTGCCAGCAGCTTAACTCGGACAGGCGATCAGCCCCAGCATTTT